This T cell receptor beta chain is from a study of T cell repertoires in cytomegalovirus infection. TCRdb called the reads again in MiXCR, with one record for every CDR3 protein. The sample records about 600,000 distinct CDR3 sequences, 24% being singletons. Losses at the gene ends were 3 bases for V and 7 bases for J; bases not matched to a gene: 9. Germline V gene lookup returns CDR1 MNHEY and CDR2 SVGAGI. This CDR3 contains 15 residues. The material sequenced was CD8+ T cells from PBMCs. The rearrangement joins TRBV6-5 to TRBJ2-1; 7 positions agree with TRBD2. The source of this sequence is a human donor in good health (CMV status not recorded). Some clones in this sample may be carry-over from other donors' samples. CDR3 sequence reads: CASSYGGREGNEQFF. CDR3 in DNA: TGTGCCAGCAGTTATGGTGGCAGGGAGGGAAATGAGCAGTTCTTC.